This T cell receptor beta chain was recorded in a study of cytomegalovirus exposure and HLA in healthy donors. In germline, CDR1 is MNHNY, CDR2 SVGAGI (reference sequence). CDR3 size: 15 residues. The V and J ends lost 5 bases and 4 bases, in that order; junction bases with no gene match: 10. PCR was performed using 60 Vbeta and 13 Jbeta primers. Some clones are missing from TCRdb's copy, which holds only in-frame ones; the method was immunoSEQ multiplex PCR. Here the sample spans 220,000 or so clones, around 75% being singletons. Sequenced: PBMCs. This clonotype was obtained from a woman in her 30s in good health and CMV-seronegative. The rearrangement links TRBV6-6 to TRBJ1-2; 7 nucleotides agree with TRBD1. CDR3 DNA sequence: TGTGCCAGCAGTCAAAATCGGGACAGACTCTATGGCTACACCTTC. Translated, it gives CASSQNRDRLYGYTF.